One and the same sample provided the 2 T cell receptor beta chains below, sequenced in a study of identical twins. TCRdb processed the 5' RACE reads anew with MiXCR; each CDR3 protein has one entry. The table has some 330,000 distinct CDR3 sequences, 9% to 10% seen once. Sequenced: naive T cells sorted from blood. Receptors originate from a woman between 45 and 60 years old in good health.

This clonotype has a count of ten or more. The chain uses TRBV20-1 and TRBJ2-3; 7 positions match TRBD2. Germline CDR1 is DFQATT and CDR2 is SNEGSKA (reference sequence). This CDR3 contains 14 residues. V lost 0 bases to trimming and J lost 0 bases; unmatched junction nucleotides: 0. CDR3: CSARDGGSTDTQYF. The CDR3 DNA reads as TGCAGTGCTAGAGACGGGGGGAGCACAGATACGCAGTATTTT.

In its sample, this clonotype was seen a few times. The rearrangement links TRBV9 to TRBJ2-7; possibly TRBD2 for D (6 bases). Germline V gene data show CDR1 as SGDLS and CDR2 as YYNGEE. The CDR3 loop spans 13 amino acids. Trimming took 3 bases from V and 2 from J, leaving 9 bases between them. The CDR3, as DNA: TGTGCCAGCAGCGGGCTAGCGCCCTACGAGCAGTACTTC. This codes for CASSGLAPYEQYF.